This TCR beta chain emerged from a study of lymphopenia after photon versus proton radiotherapy. This CDR3 is 13 amino acids long. In germline, CDR1 is ENHRY, CDR2 SYGVKD. Between the trimmed V and J ends, which lost 8 bases and 0 bases, there was a span of 9 bases. Assay: immunoSEQ multiplex PCR; the TCRdb copy retains only in-frame clones and omits some. The table lists 35,000 to 45,000 clones, over 80% of them singletons. The chain couples TRBV10-3 to TRBJ2-3; a weak D match, TRBD1 (5 bases). This specimen was peripheral blood, taken from a patient treated with proton-based radiotherapy. This sequence was found in a woman aged 70 to 79 with pancreatic cancer. The CDR3 DNA sequence: TGTGCCATCGGGGCGGAAAGCACAGATACGCAGTATTTT. It specifies CAIGAESTDTQYF.